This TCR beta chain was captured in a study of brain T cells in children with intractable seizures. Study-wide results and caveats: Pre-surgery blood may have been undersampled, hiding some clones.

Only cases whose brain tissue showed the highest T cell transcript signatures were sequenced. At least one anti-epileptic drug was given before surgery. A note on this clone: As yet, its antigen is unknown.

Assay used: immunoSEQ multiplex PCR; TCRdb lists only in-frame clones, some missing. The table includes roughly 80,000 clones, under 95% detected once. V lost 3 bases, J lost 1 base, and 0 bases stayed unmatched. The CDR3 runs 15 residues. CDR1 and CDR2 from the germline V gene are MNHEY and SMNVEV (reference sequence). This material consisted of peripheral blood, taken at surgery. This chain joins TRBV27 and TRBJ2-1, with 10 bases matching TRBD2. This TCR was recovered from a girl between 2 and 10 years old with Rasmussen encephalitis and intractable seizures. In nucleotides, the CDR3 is TGTGCCAGCAGTTTTAGCGGGGGGTCCTACAATGAGCAGTTCTTC. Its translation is CASSFSGGSYNEQFF.